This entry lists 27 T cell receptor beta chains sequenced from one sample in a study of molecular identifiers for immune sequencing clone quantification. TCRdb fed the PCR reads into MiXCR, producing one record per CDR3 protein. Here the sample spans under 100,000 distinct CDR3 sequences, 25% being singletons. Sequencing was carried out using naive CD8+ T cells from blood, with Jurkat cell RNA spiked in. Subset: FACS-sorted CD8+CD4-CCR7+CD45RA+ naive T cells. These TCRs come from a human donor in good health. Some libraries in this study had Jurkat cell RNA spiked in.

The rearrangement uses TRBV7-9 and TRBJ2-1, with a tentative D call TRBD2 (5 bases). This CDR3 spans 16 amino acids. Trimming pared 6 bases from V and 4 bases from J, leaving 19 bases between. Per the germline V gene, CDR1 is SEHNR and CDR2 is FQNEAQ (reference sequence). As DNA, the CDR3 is TGTGCCAGCAGTTCGCTTTCGGGGTTGGGGTACAATGAGCAGTTCTTC. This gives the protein CASSSLSGLGYNEQFF.

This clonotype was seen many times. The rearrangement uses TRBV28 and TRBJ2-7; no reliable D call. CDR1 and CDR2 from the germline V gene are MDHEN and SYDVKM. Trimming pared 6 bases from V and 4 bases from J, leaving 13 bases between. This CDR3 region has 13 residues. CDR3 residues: CASSSRTNYEQYF. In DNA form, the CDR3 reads TGTGCCAGCAGCTCGAGGACGAATTACGAGCAGTACTTC.

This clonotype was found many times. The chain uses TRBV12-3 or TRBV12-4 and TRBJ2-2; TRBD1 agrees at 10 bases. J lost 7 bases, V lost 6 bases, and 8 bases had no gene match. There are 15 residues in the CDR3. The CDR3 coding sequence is TGTGCCAGCAGCGGGACAGGGGAAAATTACGGGGAGCTGTTTTTT. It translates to CASSGTGENYGELFF.

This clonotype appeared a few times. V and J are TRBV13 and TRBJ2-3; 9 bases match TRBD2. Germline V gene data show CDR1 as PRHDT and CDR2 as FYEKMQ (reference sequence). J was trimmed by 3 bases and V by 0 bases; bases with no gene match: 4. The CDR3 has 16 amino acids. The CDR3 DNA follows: TGTGCCAGCAGCTTAGGCGCGGGAGGGCCGACAGATACGCAGTATTTT. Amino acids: CASSLGAGGPTDTQYF.

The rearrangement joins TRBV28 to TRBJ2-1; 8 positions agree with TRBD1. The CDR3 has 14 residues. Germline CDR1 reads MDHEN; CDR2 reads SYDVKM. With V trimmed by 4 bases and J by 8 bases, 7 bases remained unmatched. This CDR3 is CASSSQGALDEQFF. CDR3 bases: TGTGCCAGCAGTTCCCAGGGGGCGCTTGATGAGCAGTTCTTC.

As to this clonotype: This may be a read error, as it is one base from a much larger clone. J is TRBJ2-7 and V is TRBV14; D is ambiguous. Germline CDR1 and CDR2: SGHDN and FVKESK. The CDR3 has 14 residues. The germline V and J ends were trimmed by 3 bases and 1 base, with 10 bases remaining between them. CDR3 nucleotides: TGTGCCAGCAGCCATGGGGATCGGTCCTACGAGCAGTACTTC. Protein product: CASSHGDRSYEQYF.

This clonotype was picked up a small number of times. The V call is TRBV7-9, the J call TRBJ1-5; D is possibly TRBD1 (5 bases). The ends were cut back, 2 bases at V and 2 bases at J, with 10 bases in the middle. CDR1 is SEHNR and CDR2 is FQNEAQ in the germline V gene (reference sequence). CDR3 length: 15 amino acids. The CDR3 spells CASSLMGGGNQPQHF. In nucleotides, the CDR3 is TGTGCCAGCAGCTTAATGGGAGGGGGCAATCAGCCCCAGCATTTT.

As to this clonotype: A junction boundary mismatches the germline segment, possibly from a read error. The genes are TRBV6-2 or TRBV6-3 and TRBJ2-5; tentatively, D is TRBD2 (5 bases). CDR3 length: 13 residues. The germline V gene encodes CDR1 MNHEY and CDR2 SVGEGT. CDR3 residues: CARRQEEDAPQYF. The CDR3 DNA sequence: TGTGCCCGCAGGCAAGAGGAGGATGCGCCCCAGTACTTC.

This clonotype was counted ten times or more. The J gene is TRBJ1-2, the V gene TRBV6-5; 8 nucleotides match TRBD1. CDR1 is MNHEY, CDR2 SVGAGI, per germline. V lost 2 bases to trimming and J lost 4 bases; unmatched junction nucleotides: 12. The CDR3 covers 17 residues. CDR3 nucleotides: TGTGCCAGCAGTTACAACGCCGGAGCAGGGGGCGGCTATGGCTACACCTTC. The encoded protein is CASSYNAGAGGGYGYTF.

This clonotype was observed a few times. The CDR3 loop reads CASSQGAPSGLSTDTQYF. The CDR3 coding sequence is TGTGCCAGCAGCCAAGGAGCGCCTAGCGGGCTCAGCACAGATACGCAGTATTTT. V usage is TRBV3-1 and J usage is TRBJ2-3, with 8 positions matching TRBD2. Looked up from germline, CDR1 is LGHDT and CDR2 is YNNKEL (reference sequence). The V gene end was trimmed by 1 base and the J gene end by 0 bases; junction bases not matched to a gene: 9. This CDR3 has 18 residues.

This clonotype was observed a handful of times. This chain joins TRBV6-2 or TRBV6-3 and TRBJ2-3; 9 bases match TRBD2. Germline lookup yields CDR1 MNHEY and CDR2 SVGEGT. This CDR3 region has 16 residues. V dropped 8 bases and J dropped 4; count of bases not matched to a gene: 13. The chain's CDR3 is CASGIAGANPPDTQYF. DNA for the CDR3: TGTGCCAGCGGGATAGCGGGGGCAAACCCCCCAGATACGCAGTATTTT.

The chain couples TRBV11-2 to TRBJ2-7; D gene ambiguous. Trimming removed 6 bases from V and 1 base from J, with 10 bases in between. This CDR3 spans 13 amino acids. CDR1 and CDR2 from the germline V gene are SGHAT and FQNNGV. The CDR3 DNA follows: TGTGCCAGCAGGCCGACGGTGTCCTACGAGCAGTACTTC. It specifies CASRPTVSYEQYF.

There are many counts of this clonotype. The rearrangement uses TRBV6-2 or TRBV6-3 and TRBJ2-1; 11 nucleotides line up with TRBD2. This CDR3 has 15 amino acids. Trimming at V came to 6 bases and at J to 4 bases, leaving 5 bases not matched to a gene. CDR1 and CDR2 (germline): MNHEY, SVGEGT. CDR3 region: CASSLTSGVYNEQFF. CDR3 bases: TGTGCCAGCAGCCTGACTAGCGGGGTTTACAATGAGCAGTTCTTC.

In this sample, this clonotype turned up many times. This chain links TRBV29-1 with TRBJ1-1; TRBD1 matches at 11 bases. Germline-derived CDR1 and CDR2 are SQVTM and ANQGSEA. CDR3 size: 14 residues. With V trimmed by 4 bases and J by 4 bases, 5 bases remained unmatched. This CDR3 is CSVASGTGGTEAFF. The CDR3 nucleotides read TGCAGCGTTGCCTCCGGGACAGGGGGCACTGAAGCTTTCTTT. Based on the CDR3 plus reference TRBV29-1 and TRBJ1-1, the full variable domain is SAVISQKPSRDICQRGTSLTIQCQVDSQVTMMFWYRQQPGQSLTLIATANQGSEATYESGFVIDKFPISRPNLTFSTLTVSNMSPEDSSIYLCSVASGTGGTEAFFGQGTRLTVV.

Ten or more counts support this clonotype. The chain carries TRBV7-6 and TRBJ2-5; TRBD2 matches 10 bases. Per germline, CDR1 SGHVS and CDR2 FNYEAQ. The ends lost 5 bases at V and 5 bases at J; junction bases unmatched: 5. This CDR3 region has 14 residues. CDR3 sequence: CASSISGGHETQYF. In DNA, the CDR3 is TGTGCCAGCAGCATTAGCGGGGGGCACGAGACCCAGTACTTC.

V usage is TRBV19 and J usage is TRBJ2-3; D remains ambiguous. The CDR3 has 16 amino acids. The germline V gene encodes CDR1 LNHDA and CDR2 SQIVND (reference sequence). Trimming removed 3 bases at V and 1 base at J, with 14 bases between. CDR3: CASSMDPLFGTDTQYF. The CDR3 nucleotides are TGTGCCAGTAGTATGGATCCTTTATTTGGCACAGATACGCAGTATTTT. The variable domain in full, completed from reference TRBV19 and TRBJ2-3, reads DGGITQSPKYLFRKEGQNVTLSCEQNLNHDAMYWYRQDPGQGLRLIYYSQIVNDFQKGDIAEGYSVSREKKESFPLTVTSAQKNPTAFYLCASSMDPLFGTDTQYFGPGTRLTVL.

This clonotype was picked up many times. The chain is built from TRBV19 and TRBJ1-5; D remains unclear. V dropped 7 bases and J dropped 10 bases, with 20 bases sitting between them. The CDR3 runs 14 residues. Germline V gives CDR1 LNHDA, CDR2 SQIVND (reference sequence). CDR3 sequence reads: CASTMGADISPQHF. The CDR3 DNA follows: TGTGCCAGTACCATGGGAGCAGACATCAGTCCCCAGCATTTT.

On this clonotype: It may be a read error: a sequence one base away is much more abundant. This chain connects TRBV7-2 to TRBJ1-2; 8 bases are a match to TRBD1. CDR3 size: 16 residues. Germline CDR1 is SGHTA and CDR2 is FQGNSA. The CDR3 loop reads CARSLHPTGANYGYTF. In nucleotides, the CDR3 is TGTGCCCGCAGCTTACACCCGACAGGGGCCAACTATGGCTACACCTTC. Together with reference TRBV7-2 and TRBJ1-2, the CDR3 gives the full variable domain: GAGVSQSPSNKVTEKGKDVELRCDPISGHTALYWYRQSLGQGLEFLIYFQGNSAPDKSGLPSDRFSAERTGGSVSTLTIQRTQQEDSAVYLCARSLHPTGANYGYTFGSGTRLTVV.

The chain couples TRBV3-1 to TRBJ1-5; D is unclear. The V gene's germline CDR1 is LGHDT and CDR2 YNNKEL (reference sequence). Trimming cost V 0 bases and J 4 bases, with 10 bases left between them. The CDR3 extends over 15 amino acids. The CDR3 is CASSQDARVNQPQHF. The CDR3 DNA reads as TGTGCCAGCAGCCAAGACGCTAGGGTGAATCAGCCCCAGCATTTT.

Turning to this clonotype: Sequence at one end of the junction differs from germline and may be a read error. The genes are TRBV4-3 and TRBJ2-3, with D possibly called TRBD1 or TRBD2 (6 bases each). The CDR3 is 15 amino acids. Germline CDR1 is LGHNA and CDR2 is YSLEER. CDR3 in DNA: TGCGCCAGCAGCCCGCGGGACAACCCCACAGGTACGCAGTATTTT. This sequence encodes CASSPRDNPTGTQYF.

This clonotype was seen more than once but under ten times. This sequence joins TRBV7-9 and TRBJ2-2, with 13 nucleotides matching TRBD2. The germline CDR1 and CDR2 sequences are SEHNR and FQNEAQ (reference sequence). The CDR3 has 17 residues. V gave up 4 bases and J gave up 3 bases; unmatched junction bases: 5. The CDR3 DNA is TGTGCCAGCAGCTATCCCGGACTAGCGGGAGACACCGGGGAGCTGTTTTTT. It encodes CASSYPGLAGDTGELFF.

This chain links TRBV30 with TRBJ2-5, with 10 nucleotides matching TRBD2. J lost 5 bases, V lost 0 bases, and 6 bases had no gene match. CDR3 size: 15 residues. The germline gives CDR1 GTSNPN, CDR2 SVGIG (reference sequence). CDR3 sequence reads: CAWSVQRGGRETQYF. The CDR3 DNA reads TGTGCCTGGAGTGTGCAGCGGGGGGGCCGTGAGACCCAGTACTTC.

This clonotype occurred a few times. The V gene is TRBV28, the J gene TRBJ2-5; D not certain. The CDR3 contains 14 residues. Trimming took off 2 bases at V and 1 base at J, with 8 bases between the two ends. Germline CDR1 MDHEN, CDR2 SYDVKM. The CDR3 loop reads CASSLEGRQETQYF. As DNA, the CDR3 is TGTGCCAGCAGTTTAGAAGGCCGCCAAGAGACCCAGTACTTC.

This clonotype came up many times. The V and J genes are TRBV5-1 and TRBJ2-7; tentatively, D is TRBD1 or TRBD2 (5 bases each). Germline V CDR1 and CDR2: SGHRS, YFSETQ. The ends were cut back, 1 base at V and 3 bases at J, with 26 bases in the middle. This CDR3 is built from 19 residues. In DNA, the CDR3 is TGCGCCAGCAGCTTGACCATTAAAAAAGGGACCCCGGCTGACTACGAGCAGTACTTC. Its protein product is CASSLTIKKGTPADYEQYF.

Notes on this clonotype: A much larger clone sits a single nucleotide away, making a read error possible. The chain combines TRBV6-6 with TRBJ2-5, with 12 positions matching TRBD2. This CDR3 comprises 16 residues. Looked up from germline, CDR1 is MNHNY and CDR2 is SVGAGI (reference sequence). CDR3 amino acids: CASSLILAGGEETRYF. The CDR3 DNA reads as TGTGCCAGCAGCCTAATACTAGCGGGAGGAGAAGAGACCCGGTACTTC.

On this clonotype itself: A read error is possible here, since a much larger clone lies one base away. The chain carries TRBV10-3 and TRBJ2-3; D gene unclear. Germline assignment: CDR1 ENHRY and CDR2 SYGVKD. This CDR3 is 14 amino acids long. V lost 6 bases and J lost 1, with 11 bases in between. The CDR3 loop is CAISRPGGTDTQYF. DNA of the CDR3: TGTGCCATCAGCCGACCCGGCGGCACAGATACGCAGTATTTT.

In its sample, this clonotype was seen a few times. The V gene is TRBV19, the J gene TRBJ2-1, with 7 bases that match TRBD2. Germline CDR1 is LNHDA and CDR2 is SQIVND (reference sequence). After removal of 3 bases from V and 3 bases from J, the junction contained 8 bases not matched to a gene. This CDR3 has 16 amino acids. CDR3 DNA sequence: TGTGCCAGTAGTATCGGTCTAGCGGTAAACTACAATGAGCAGTTCTTC. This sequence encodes CASSIGLAVNYNEQFF.